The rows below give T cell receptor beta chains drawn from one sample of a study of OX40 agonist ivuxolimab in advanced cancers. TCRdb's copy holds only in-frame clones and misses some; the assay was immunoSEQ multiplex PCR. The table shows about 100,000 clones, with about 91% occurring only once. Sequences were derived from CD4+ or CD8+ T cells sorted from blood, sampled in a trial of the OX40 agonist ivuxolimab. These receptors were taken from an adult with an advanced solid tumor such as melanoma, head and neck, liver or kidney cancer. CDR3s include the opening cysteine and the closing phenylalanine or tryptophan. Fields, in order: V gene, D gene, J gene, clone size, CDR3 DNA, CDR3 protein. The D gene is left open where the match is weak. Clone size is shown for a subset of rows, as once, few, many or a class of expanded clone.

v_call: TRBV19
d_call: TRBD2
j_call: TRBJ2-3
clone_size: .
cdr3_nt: TGTGCCAGTAGTATTGGGACTAGCGGGAGACCAGATACGCAGTATTTT
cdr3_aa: CASSIGTSGRPDTQYF

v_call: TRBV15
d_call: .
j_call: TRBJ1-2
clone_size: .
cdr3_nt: TGTGCCACCAGCAGAGAAGATGTCACCAGCTATGGCTACACCTTC
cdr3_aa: CATSREDVTSYGYTF

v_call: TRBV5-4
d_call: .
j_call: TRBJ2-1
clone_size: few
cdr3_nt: TGTGCCAGCAGCTTACGAGGTACTGAGCAGTTCTTC
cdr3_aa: CASSLRGTEQFF

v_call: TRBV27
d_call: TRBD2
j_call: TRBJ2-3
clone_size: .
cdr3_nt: TGTGCCAGCAGTAAAAGACTCGGAGTAGCGGGAGTGGGGGACACAGATACGCAGTATTTT
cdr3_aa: CASSKRLGVAGVGDTDTQYF

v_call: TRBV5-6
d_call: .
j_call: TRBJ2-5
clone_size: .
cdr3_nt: TGTGCCAGCAGCTCAACCGGGACATCAGAGACCCAGTACTTC
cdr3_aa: CASSSTGTSETQYF

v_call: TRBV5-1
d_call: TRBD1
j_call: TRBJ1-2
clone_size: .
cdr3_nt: TGCGCCAGCAGCTTGGAGGGGACAGCCGGGCCTACCTTC
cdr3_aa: CASSLEGTAGPTF

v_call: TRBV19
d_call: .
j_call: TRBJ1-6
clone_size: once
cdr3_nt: TGTGCCAGTAGTGTGGGGGAAAATTCACCCCTCCACTTT
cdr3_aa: CASSVGENSPLHF

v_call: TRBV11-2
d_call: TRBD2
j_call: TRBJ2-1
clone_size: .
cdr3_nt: TGTGCCAGCAGCTTAGCGGGACTAGCGGGAGTCTATGAGCAGTTCTTC
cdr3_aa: CASSLAGLAGVYEQFF

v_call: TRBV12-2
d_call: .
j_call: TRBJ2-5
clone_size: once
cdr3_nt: TGTGCAAGTCGCTTAGGAGCATGCGGGAGGGTACAAGAGACCCAGTACTTC
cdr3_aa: CASRLGACGRVQETQYF

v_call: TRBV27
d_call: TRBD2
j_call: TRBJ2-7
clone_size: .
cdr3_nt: TGTGCCAGCAGTTTATTTAGTTTCCGGGGGGTGTCCTACGAGCAGTACTTC
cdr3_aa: CASSLFSFRGVSYEQYF

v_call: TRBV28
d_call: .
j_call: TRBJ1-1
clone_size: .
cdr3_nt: TGTGCCAGCAGTTTAAGTCTTGGGGTCGCTTTCTTT
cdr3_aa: CASSLSLGVAFF

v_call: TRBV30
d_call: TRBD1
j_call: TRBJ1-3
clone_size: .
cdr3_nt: TGTGCCTGGAGGGACAGGGGATTATCTGGAAACACCATATATTTT
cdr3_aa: CAWRDRGLSGNTIYF

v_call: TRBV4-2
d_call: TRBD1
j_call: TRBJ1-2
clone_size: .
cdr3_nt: TGTGCCAGCAGCCGGGACAGGGGGCATGGCTACACCTTC
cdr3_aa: CASSRDRGHGYTF

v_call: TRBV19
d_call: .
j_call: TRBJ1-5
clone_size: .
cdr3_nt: TGTGCCAGTAGTATAAAAGGACAAATCAATCAGCCCCAGCATTTT
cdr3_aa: CASSIKGQINQPQHF

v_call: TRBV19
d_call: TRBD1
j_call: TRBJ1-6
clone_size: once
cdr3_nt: TGTGCCAGTACCAGGGGGCCCTATAATTCACCCCTCCACTTT
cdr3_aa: CASTRGPYNSPLHF

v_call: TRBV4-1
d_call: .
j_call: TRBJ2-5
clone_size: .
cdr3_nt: TGCGCCAGCAGCCGACTGGCACAGGGACAAGAGACCCAGTACTTC
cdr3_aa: CASSRLAQGQETQYF

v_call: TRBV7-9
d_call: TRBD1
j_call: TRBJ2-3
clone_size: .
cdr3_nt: TGTGCCAGCAGCTTCGACAGGGCCCTTAGCACAGATACGCAGTATTTT
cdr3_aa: CASSFDRALSTDTQYF

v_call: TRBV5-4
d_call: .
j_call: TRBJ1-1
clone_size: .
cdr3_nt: TGTGCCAGCAGCTTGATGGGGAGGACTGAAGCTTTCTTT
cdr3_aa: CASSLMGRTEAFF

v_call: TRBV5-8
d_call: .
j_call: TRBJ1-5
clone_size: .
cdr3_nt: TGTGCCAGCAGCTTGTACAATCAGCCCCAGCATTTT
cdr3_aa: CASSLYNQPQHF

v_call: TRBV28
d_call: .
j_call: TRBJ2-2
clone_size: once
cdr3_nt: TGTGCCAGCAGTCTGAGGTCCGGGGAGCTGTTTTTT
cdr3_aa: CASSLRSGELFF

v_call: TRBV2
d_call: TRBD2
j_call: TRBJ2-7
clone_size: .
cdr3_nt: TGTGCCAGCAGTGAATTGCTAGCGGTGCTCTCCGAGCAGTACTTC
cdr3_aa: CASSELLAVLSEQYF

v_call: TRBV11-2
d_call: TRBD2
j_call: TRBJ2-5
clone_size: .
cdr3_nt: TGTGCCAGCAGCCCGACTAGCGCCGGGCAAGAGACCCAGTACTTC
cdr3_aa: CASSPTSAGQETQYF

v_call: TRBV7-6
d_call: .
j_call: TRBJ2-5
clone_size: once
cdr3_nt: TGTGCCAGCAGCCGCCAGAACAGCCGCCAAGAGACCCAGTACTTC
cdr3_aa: CASSRQNSRQETQYF

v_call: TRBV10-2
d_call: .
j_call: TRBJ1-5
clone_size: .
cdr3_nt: TGCGCCAACACCCGGGACTTCCTTCGTTATAGCAATCAGCCCCAGCATTTT
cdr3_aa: CANTRDFLRYSNQPQHF

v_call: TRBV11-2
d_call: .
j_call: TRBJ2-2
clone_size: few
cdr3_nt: TGTGCCAGCAGCCCGCGGCAGCGGAGAAGCAACACCGGGGAGCTGTTTTTT
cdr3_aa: CASSPRQRRSNTGELFF

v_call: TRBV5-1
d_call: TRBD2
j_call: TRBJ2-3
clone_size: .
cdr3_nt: TGCGCCAGCATGGTAGCGGGAGTGGCAGATACGCAGTATTTT
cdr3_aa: CASMVAGVADTQYF

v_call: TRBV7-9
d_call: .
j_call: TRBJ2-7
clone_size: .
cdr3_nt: TGTGCCAGCAGACAGGGACACTACGAGCAGTACTTC
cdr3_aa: CASRQGHYEQYF

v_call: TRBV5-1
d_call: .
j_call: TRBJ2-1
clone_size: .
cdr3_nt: TGCGCCAGCAGCATGACCGGGACGGTTTACAATGAGCAGTTCTTC
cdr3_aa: CASSMTGTVYNEQFF

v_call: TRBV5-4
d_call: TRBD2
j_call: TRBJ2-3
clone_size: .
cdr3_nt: TGTGCCAGCAGCTCCGGGGGGAGGGACACAGATACGCAGTATTTT
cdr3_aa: CASSSGGRDTDTQYF

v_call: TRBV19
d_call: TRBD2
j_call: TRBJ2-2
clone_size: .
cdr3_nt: TGTGCCAGTAGTAAATTAGCGGGAGGGGAGACCGGGGAGCTGTTTTTT
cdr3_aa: CASSKLAGGETGELFF

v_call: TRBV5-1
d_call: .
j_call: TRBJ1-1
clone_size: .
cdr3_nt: TGCGCCAGCGCCCTGGTGGGGGGCCCGAACACTGAAGCTTTCTTT
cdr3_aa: CASALVGGPNTEAFF

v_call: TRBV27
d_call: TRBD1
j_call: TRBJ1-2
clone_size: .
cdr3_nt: TGTGCCAGCAGACTTACAGGGGGCTATGGCTACACCTTC
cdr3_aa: CASRLTGGYGYTF

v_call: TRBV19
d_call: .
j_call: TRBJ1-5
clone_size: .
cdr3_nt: TGTGCCAGTAGTATAGGTTTCCAGGGGTCCGGCAATCAGCCCCAGCATTTT
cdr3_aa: CASSIGFQGSGNQPQHF

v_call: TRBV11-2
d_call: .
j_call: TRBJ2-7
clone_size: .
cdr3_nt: TGTGCCAGCAGCTTAGGGGCCTACGAGCAGTACTTC
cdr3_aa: CASSLGAYEQYF

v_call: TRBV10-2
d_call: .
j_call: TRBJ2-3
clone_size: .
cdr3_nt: TGCGCCAGCATCGCGGGTCCTCCCCGCACAGATACGCAGTATTTT
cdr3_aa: CASIAGPPRTDTQYF

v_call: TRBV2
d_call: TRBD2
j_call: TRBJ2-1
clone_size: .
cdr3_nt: TGTGCCAGCGAAACTAGCGCCCTCCAGTTCTTC
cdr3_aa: CASETSALQFF

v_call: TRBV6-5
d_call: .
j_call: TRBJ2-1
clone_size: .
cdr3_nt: TGTGCCAGCAGTTACTCAGGCCTAGGGAGGGGGTCGCAGTTCTTC
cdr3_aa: CASSYSGLGRGSQFF

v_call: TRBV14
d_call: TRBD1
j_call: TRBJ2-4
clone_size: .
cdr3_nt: TGTGCCAGCAGCCCCGACAGGGCGGTTAACATTCAGTACTTC
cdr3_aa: CASSPDRAVNIQYF

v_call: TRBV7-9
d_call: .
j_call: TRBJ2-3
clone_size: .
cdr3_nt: TGTGCCAGCAGTTACGTCCTAGATACGCAGTATTTT
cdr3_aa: CASSYVLDTQYF

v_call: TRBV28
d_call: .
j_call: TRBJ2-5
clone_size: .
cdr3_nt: TGTGCCAGCGGGGATAGTTCCCCTTCCGCCCAGTACTTC
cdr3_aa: CASGDSSPSAQYF

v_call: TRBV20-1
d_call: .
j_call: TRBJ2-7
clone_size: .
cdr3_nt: TGCAGTGCTAGAATTGGGCGGGAGCAGTACTTC
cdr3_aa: CSARIGREQYF

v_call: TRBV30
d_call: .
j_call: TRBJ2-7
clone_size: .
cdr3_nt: TGTGCCTGGAGTTACGGGACTGGAACCGGCTACGAGCAGTACTTC
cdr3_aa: CAWSYGTGTGYEQYF

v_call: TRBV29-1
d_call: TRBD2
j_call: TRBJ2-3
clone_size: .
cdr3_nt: TGCAGCGTTGTTGGTCTAGCGGTTAGCACAGATACGCAGTATTTT
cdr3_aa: CSVVGLAVSTDTQYF

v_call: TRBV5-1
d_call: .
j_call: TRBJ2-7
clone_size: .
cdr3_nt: TGCGCCAGCAGCTTGGGATCAAAGGGCATCCACGAGCAGTACTTC
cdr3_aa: CASSLGSKGIHEQYF

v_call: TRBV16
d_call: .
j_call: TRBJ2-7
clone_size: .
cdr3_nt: TGTGCCAGCAGCCAGGGGCGGAATGCCTACGAGCAGTACTTC
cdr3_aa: CASSQGRNAYEQYF

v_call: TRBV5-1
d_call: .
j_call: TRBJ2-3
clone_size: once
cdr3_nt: TGCGCCAGCAGCGGTAGCACAGATACGCAGTATTTT
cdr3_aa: CASSGSTDTQYF

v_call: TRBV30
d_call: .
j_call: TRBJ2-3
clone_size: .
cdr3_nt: TGTGCCTGGAGTGAAGGGTTAGCTACGCAGTATTTT
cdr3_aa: CAWSEGLATQYF

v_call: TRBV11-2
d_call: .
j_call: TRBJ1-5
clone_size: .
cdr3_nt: TGTGCCAGCAGCCAAGACAGGTTCGGTCAGCCCCAGCATTTT
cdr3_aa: CASSQDRFGQPQHF